A selection of T cell receptor beta chains follows, all from one sample in a study of T cells in Graves' hyperthyroidism and ophthalmopathy. TCRdb itself ran the multiplex PCR reads through MiXCR, one entry per CDR3 protein. The sample holds about 840,000 distinct CDR3 sequences; about two fifths are singletons and the top ten take 7.5% to 9.5%. The specimen was blood. Every receptor here comes from a man between 18 and 35 years old with Graves' hyperthyroidism. The CDR3 runs from the conserved cysteine through the conserved F or W. A D gene is named only where the DNA matches it firmly. Clone size appears in some rows only: once, few, many, or a class for an expanded clone.

D gene,V gene,J gene,clone size,CDR3 protein,CDR3 DNA
.,TRBV29-1,TRBJ1-1,many,CSVESLGSEAFF,TGCAGCGTTGAGTCCCTCGGCTCTGAAGCTTTCTTT
TRBD1,TRBV2,TRBJ2-5,many,CASKGSTGTVETQYF,TGTGCCAGCAAGGGGAGTACCGGGACAGTAGAGACCCAGTACTTC
.,TRBV10-1,TRBJ2-7,few,CASPPTVGGSALSKEQYF,TGCGCCAGCCCCCCGACGGTTGGTGGGAGCGCTCTATCTAAAGAGCAGTACTTC
TRBD1,TRBV7-2,TRBJ1-1,many,CASSPEGTGNTEAFF,TGTGCCAGCAGCCCCGAGGGGACAGGGAACACTGAAGCTTTCTTT
.,TRBV11-3,TRBJ1-2,.,CASSLDARYGYTF,TGTGCCAGCAGCTTAGATGCCAGATATGGCTACACCTTC
.,TRBV15,TRBJ1-4,many,CATSREGTYNEKLFF,TGTGCCACCAGCAGAGAAGGGACATATAATGAAAAACTGTTTTTT
TRBD2,TRBV5-1,TRBJ2-5,few,CASSLRPLADETQYF,TGCGCCAGCAGCTTGCGGCCCCTAGCGGATGAGACCCAGTACTTC
.,TRBV12-3/TRBV12-4,TRBJ2-7,few,CASSKSGAADEQYF,TGTGCCAGCAGCAAGTCCGGGGCAGCCGACGAGCAGTACTTC
.,TRBV20-1,TRBJ1-4,many,CSARDDEVGEKLFF,TGCAGTGCTAGAGATGACGAGGTCGGTGAAAAACTGTTTTTT
.,TRBV24-1,TRBJ2-5,.,CATSDPTTGDQDPQYF,TGTGCCACCAGTGATCCAACAACTGGAGACCAAGATCCCCAGTACTTC
.,TRBV6-1,TRBJ1-2,.,CASRQTRRGNDGYTF,TGTGCCAGCAGACAGACCCGCAGGGGCAACGATGGCTACACCTTC
TRBD1,TRBV25-1,TRBJ1-1,many,CASPLRDRDGTEAFF,TGTGCCAGCCCGCTCCGGGACAGGGATGGGACTGAAGCTTTCTTT
.,TRBV11-2,TRBJ1-2,.,CASSLGGDGGYTF,TGTGCCAGCAGCCTGGGGGGGGATGGGGGCTACACCTTC
TRBD1,TRBV10-3,TRBJ2-5,many,CAISESTGGVETQYF,TGTGCCATCAGTGAGTCTACAGGGGGCGTTGAGACCCAGTACTTC
TRBD1,TRBV5-1,TRBJ1-5,.,CASGFEDRDLGGNQPQHF,TGCGCCAGCGGATTCGAGGACAGGGACCTTGGAGGCAATCAGCCCCAGCATTTT
TRBD1,TRBV10-3,TRBJ1-5,.,CAISGTGGPQHF,TGTGCCATCAGTGGGACAGGGGGACCCCAGCATTTT
.,TRBV7-9,TRBJ2-7,.,CASSQAADQQYF,TGTGCCAGCAGCCAGGCGGCGGATCAGCAGTACTTC
.,TRBV2,TRBJ2-7,.,CASSLFEGGEQYF,TGTGCCAGCAGTTTATTCGAGGGGGGCGAGCAGTACTTC
.,TRBV7-9,TRBJ1-1,.,CASSLVRGQNTEAFF,TGTGCCAGCAGCTTAGTCCGGGGACAGAACACTGAAGCTTTCTTT
TRBD1,TRBV10-3,TRBJ1-1,many,CASRDRWNTEAFF,TGTGCCTCCCGGGACAGGTGGAACACTGAAGCTTTCTTT
.,TRBV6-2/TRBV6-3,TRBJ1-5,few,CASSYPIFNQPQHF,TGTGCCAGCAGTTACCCCATCTTCAATCAGCCCCAGCATTTT
TRBD1,TRBV20-1,TRBJ1-1,many,CRARDRLNTEAFF,TGCAGGGCGAGGGACAGATTAAACACTGAAGCTTTCTTT
TRBD2,TRBV6-6,TRBJ2-5,.,CASSPAGRKPETQYF,TGTGCCAGCAGTCCAGCGGGACGTAAACCGGAGACCCAGTACTTC
.,TRBV10-3,TRBJ2-5,.,CAIRPGAEETQYF,TGTGCCATCAGACCCGGGGCAGAGGAGACCCAGTACTTC
.,TRBV10-3,TRBJ1-4,many,CAPRGSGLKFF,TGTGCCCCCCGGGGGTCGGGACTCAAGTTTTTT
.,TRBV10-3,TRBJ1-1,.,CAIRRGGNTEAFF,TGTGCCATCAGGCGGGGGGGAAACACTGAAGCTTTCTTT
.,TRBV6-5,TRBJ1-2,few,CASNPTANYGYTF,TGTGCCAGCAACCCGACAGCTAACTATGGCTACACCTTC
.,TRBV2,TRBJ1-1,.,CASRGGSAILNTEAFF,TGTGCCAGCAGGGGCGGCTCAGCGATCCTGAACACTGAAGCTTTCTTT
.,TRBV5-1,TRBJ1-1,.,CASSSQVIATNTEAFF,TGCGCCAGCAGCTCACAGGTTATCGCAACTAACACTGAAGCTTTCTTT
.,TRBV20-1,TRBJ2-7,few,CSARPSRTAFSYEQYF,TGCAGTGCTAGACCTTCTAGGACAGCCTTTTCCTACGAGCAGTACTTC
.,TRBV2,TRBJ1-4,.,CASSELALLEKKLFF,TGTGCCAGCAGCGAATTAGCCCTCCTGGAGAAAAAACTGTTTTTT
.,TRBV5-1,TRBJ1-6,few,CASSLSENAYNSPLHF,TGCGCCAGCAGCTTGTCCGAAAATGCCTATAATTCACCCCTCCACTTT
.,TRBV29-1,TRBJ1-2,.,CSVDQWGEGHYGYTF,TGCAGCGTTGATCAGTGGGGTGAGGGCCACTATGGCTACACCTTC
TRBD1,TRBV7-9,TRBJ2-5,.,CASSLGQGEKPQYF,TGTGCCAGCAGCTTAGGGCAGGGGGAGAAGCCCCAGTACTTC
TRBD1,TRBV6-5,TRBJ1-5,.,CASRPSGGQPQHF,TGTGCCAGCCGGCCTTCAGGGGGTCAGCCCCAGCATTTT
.,TRBV6-6,TRBJ1-1,few,CASSWRWGGDYAFF,TGTGCCAGCAGTTGGAGGTGGGGCGGGGATTACGCTTTCTTT
TRBD1,TRBV20-1,TRBJ1-5,.,CSARKDRGDNQPQHF,TGCAGTGCTCGGAAGGACAGGGGAGACAATCAGCCCCAGCATTTT
.,TRBV14,TRBJ2-7,few,CASSRTLSYEQYF,TGTGCCAGCAGCAGGACCCTCTCCTACGAGCAGTACTTC
TRBD1,TRBV20-1,TRBJ2-7,once,CSALPRTGGWEQYF,TGCAGTGCTCTGCCCCGGACAGGGGGCTGGGAGCAGTACTTC
TRBD1,TRBV5-1,TRBJ2-7,.,CASSPGGTGGAYEQYF,TGCGCCAGCAGCCCGGGCGGGACAGGGGGCGCCTACGAGCAGTACTTC
.,TRBV12-3/TRBV12-4,TRBJ2-7,many,CASSHTYEQYF,TGTGCCAGCAGTCACACCTACGAGCAGTACTTC
.,TRBV29-1,TRBJ1-4,.,CSVLPLRGKLFF,TGCAGCGTTCTGCCCTTAAGGGGAAAACTGTTTTTT
.,TRBV10-3,TRBJ2-7,many,CAISEGGTYYEQYF,TGTGCCATCAGTGAGGGTGGCACTTACTACGAGCAGTACTTC
.,TRBV2,TRBJ1-5,.,CASSVLYRRDQPQHF,TGTGCCAGCAGTGTGTTGTACAGAAGGGATCAGCCCCAGCATTTT
.,TRBV7-2,TRBJ1-3,few,CASSLSAGNTIYF,TGTGCCAGCAGCTTATCCGCAGGAAACACCATATATTTT
.,TRBV11-2,TRBJ2-7,few,CASSPGGLVVYEQYF,TGTGCCAGCAGCCCAGGAGGGTTGGTAGTCTACGAGCAGTACTTC
TRBD1,TRBV2,TRBJ1-2,.,CASSQMPTPGGNNYGYTF,TGCGCCAGCAGCCAAATGCCCACCCCAGGGGGTAATAACTATGGCTACACCTTC